This is a list of T cell receptor beta chains from one sample in a study of blood T cell repertoires in COVID-19. TCRdb's table, derived via immunoSEQ multiplex PCR, lists solely in-frame clones and lacks some. Among around 170,000 clones listed, 80% to 90% were seen once. Sequencing input: peripheral blood. Receptor source: a man aged 50-60 years with active or convalescent COVID-19. CDR3s include the opening cysteine and the closing phenylalanine or tryptophan. The D gene is left open where the match is weak. Where a row states a size, it is once, few, many or the class of an expanded clone; other rows omit it.

j_call clone_size d_call v_call cdr3_aa cdr3_nt
TRBJ2-5 . . TRBV2 CASAVYQETQYF TGTGCCAGCGCGGTGTATCAAGAGACCCAGTACTTC
TRBJ1-5 . TRBD1 TRBV5-1 CASSRTGLRSNQPQHF TGCGCCAGCAGCAGGACAGGGTTACGGAGCAATCAGCCCCAGCATTTT
TRBJ2-3 . TRBD2 TRBV4-2 CASSQAERGTTDTQYF TGTGCCAGCAGCCAAGCAGAGCGGGGGACTACAGATACGCAGTATTTT
TRBJ1-5 . . TRBV6-5 CASRTAENQPQHF TGTGCCAGTAGGACAGCTGAAAATCAGCCCCAGCATTTT
TRBJ1-6 . . TRBV2 CASGGGSPLHF TGTGCCAGCGGCGGGGGTTCACCCCTCCACTTT
TRBJ2-1 . TRBD1 TRBV6-5 CASRPTGGALNEQFF TGTGCCAGCAGACCGACAGGGGGCGCGCTAAATGAGCAGTTCTTC
TRBJ1-1 . TRBD1 TRBV2 CASRRTGSEAFF TGTGCCAGCAGGAGGACAGGGAGTGAAGCTTTCTTT
TRBJ2-3 . TRBD2 TRBV27 CASWRGRSTDTQYF TGTGCCAGCTGGCGGGGGAGAAGCACAGATACGCAGTATTTT
TRBJ1-5 . . TRBV18 CASSPPVAGGRNQPQHF TGTGCCAGCTCACCACCGGTGGCGGGTGGGCGCAATCAGCCCCAGCATTTT
TRBJ2-1 . . TRBV14 CASSQWAGQGGDGNEQFF TGTGCCAGCAGCCAATGGGCAGGCCAGGGTGGTGATGGCAATGAGCAGTTCTTC
TRBJ1-2 . TRBD1 TRBV12-3/TRBV12-4 CASSPGTGVGYTF TGTGCCAGCAGTCCGGGGACAGGGGTCGGCTACACCTTC
TRBJ1-4 . . TRBV9 CASSPTANEKLFF TGTGCCAGCAGCCCCACGGCTAATGAAAAACTGTTTTTT
TRBJ2-6 . . TRBV1 CTSSQEGTVLGANVLTF TGCACCAGCAGCCAAGAGGGGACTGTCCTTGGGGCCAACGTCCTGACTTTC
TRBJ2-5 few TRBD1 TRBV10-3 CAIRNRGSETQYF TGTGCCATCAGAAACAGGGGATCAGAGACCCAGTACTTC
TRBJ1-1 . . TRBV2 CASLLQGNTEAFF TGTGCCAGCCTACTTCAGGGGAACACTGAAGCTTTCTTT
TRBJ1-3 . . TRBV4-2 CASSQEQVSGNTIYF TGTGCCAGCAGCCAAGAACAGGTATCCGGAAACACCATATATTTT
TRBJ2-7 few . TRBV6-5 CASTLRQGPAYEQYF TGTGCCAGCACCTTACGTCAGGGGCCGGCCTACGAGCAGTACTTC